A selection of T cell receptor beta chains follows, all from one sample in a study of T cell repertoires in cytomegalovirus infection. TCRdb redid the calling of the reads with MiXCR, one entry per CDR3 protein. The sample contains approximately 240,000 distinct CDR3 sequences, about 12% of which appear only once. The sequencing input was PBMCs. These receptors all stem from a human donor in good health (CMV status not recorded). Some clones in this sample may be carry-over from other donors' samples. Both conserved end residues are part of each CDR3. The D gene is left open where the match is weak. Only part of the rows carry a size: once, few, many, or a class if the clone is expanded.

j_call d_call v_call clone_size cdr3_length cdr3_aa cdr3_nt
TRBJ2-3 . TRBV6-2/TRBV6-3 . 16 CASSYSTGEMTDTQYF TGTGCCAGCAGTTACTCGACGGGAGAAATGACAGATACGCAGTATTTT
TRBJ2-2 . TRBV5-1 . 16 CASSLDASALTGELFF TGCGCCAGCAGCTTGGATGCGAGCGCCCTTACCGGGGAGCTGTTTTTT
TRBJ1-5 TRBD1 TRBV28 . 15 CASSLPDRREQPQHF TGTGCCAGCAGTCTCCCGGACAGGAGGGAACAGCCCCAGCATTTT
TRBJ2-1 . TRBV9 . 16 CASSATLGGRGNEQFF TGTGCCAGCAGCGCGACCCTGGGGGGCAGGGGAAATGAGCAGTTCTTC
TRBJ2-5 TRBD2 TRBV7-2 many 18 CASSLEGLAGGGEETQYF TGTGCCAGCAGCTTAGAGGGACTAGCGGGAGGTGGTGAAGAGACCCAGTACTTC
TRBJ2-1 . TRBV29-1 few 13 CSVDGSPYNEQFF TGCAGCGTTGACGGGAGTCCCTACAATGAGCAGTTCTTC
TRBJ2-2 . TRBV5-6 few 15 CASSLQDRNTGELFF TGTGCCAGCAGCCTACAGGATAGGAACACCGGGGAGCTGTTTTTT
TRBJ2-1 . TRBV7-2 many 15 CASSLGGVTYNEQFF TGTGCCAGCAGCTTAGGCGGGGTAACCTACAATGAGCAGTTCTTC
TRBJ1-2 TRBD1 TRBV28 . 12 CASSLRTGDYTF TGTGCCAGCAGTCTCAGGACAGGGGACTACACCTTC
TRBJ2-5 . TRBV11-2 few 14 CASSLDRVSETQYF TGTGCCAGCAGCTTAGACAGGGTATCGGAGACCCAGTACTTC
TRBJ2-7 TRBD1 TRBV12-3/TRBV12-4 few 15 CASSLLGTDHHEQYF TGTGCCAGCAGTTTATTAGGGACAGATCACCACGAGCAGTACTTC
TRBJ2-1 TRBD2 TRBV10-3 few 18 CAISLTGTSGRSYNEQFF TGTGCCATCAGTCTGACCGGGACTAGCGGACGATCCTACAATGAGCAGTTCTTC
TRBJ2-1 . TRBV29-1 few 14 CSAAPGGIYNEQFF TGCAGCGCAGCTCCTGGCGGGATTTACAATGAGCAGTTCTTC
TRBJ1-2 . TRBV29-1 . 12 CSVDATVYGYTF TGCAGCGTTGACGCGACAGTCTATGGCTACACCTTC
TRBJ2-5 TRBD2 TRBV23-1 few 17 CASSLEAGGRWGETQYF TGCGCCAGCAGCCTGGAAGCGGGGGGCAGGTGGGGAGAGACCCAGTACTTC
TRBJ1-1 . TRBV7-2 once 13 CASSLKENTVAFF TGTGCCAGCAGCTTAAAAGAGAACACTGTAGCTTTCTTT
TRBJ1-5 . TRBV20-1 few 13 CSVGGRGNQPQHF TGCAGTGTGGGGGGAAGGGGCAATCAGCCCCAGCATTTT
TRBJ1-5 . TRBV7-2 many 16 CASSQHRTAGGQPQHF TGTGCCAGCTCCCAACACAGGACTGCGGGAGGTCAGCCCCAGCATTTT
TRBJ2-3 . TRBV30 . 15 CAWSVPSASTDTQYF TGTGCCTGGAGTGTACCTAGCGCGAGCACAGATACGCAGTATTTT
TRBJ1-2 TRBD1 TRBV6-1 many 16 CASSVLPGQGERGYTF TGTGCCAGCAGTGTCTTACCGGGACAGGGTGAGAGGGGCTACACCTTC
TRBJ2-7 . TRBV20-1 few 13 CSAGTGFRGEQYF TGCAGTGCCGGGACTGGGTTCCGTGGCGAGCAGTACTTC
TRBJ2-5 TRBD2 TRBV7-9 many 15 CASRGQRGGQETQYF TGTGCCAGCCGTGGCCAGCGGGGGGGACAAGAGACCCAGTACTTC
TRBJ1-4 . TRBV19 many 15 CASSPPTLTNEKLFF TGTGCCAGTAGTCCCCCGACCCTTACGAATGAAAAACTGTTTTTT
TRBJ1-1 . TRBV5-1 . 15 CASSWGTGVETEAFF TGCGCCAGCAGCTGGGGGACCGGGGTGGAGACTGAAGCTTTCTTT
TRBJ2-5 . TRBV7-8 . 13 CASSYDNQETQYF TGTGCCAGCAGCTACGACAACCAAGAGACCCAGTACTTC
TRBJ2-5 . TRBV12-3/TRBV12-4 many 13 CASRRGDGETQYF TGTGCCAGCAGGCGAGGGGACGGGGAGACCCAGTACTTC
TRBJ1-2 . TRBV28 few 14 CASSPETANYGYTF TGTGCCAGCAGCCCCGAGACAGCTAACTATGGCTACACCTTC
TRBJ1-3 . TRBV4-2 . 15 CASSQDRTTGNTIYF TGTGCCAGCAGCCAGGACCGGACGACGGGAAACACCATATATTTT
TRBJ1-2 . TRBV7-3 many 14 CASSRDGANYGYTF TGTGCCAGCAGCCGAGACGGAGCTAACTATGGCTACACCTTC
TRBJ1-1 . TRBV14 . 13 CASSQGFNTEAFF TGTGCCAGCAGCCAGGGATTTAACACTGAAGCTTTCTTT
TRBJ2-5 . TRBV6-5 few 15 CASRRDIPREETQYF TGTGCCAGCAGAAGGGACATACCGCGGGAGGAGACCCAGTACTTC
TRBJ1-2 TRBD1 TRBV5-5 . 15 CASSLGDRAYGGYTF TGTGCCAGCAGCTTGGGGGACAGGGCTTACGGTGGCTACACCTTC
TRBJ2-7 . TRBV28 . 13 CASSLGGLYEQYF TGTGCCAGCAGTCTGGGGGGCCTCTACGAGCAGTACTTC
TRBJ2-2 TRBD1 TRBV7-3 many 18 CASSPSTPGTGNTGELFF TGTGCCAGCAGCCCCTCAACCCCCGGGACAGGGAACACCGGGGAGCTGTTTTTT
TRBJ2-3 TRBD2 TRBV7-2 many 17 CASSPRLAGGRTDTQYF TGTGCCAGCAGCCCCCGACTAGCGGGAGGCCGCACAGATACGCAGTATTTT
TRBJ2-2 . TRBV7-8 many 16 CASSLRIRGSTGELFF TGTGCCAGCAGCTTAAGGATACGGGGTTCCACCGGGGAGCTGTTTTTT
TRBJ2-3 TRBD1 TRBV29-1 . 12 CSARQGADTQYF TGCAGCGCGCGACAGGGGGCAGATACGCAGTATTTT
TRBJ1-1 . TRBV12-5 . 15 CASGPSGGGGTEAFF TGTGCTAGTGGTCCCTCGGGGGGAGGGGGCACTGAAGCTTTCTTT
TRBJ2-3 . TRBV6-2/TRBV6-3 . 15 CASSSVGKLTDTQYF TGTGCCAGCAGCTCCGTTGGGAAGCTCACAGATACGCAGTATTTT
TRBJ2-5 . TRBV7-2 many 13 CASSFQGLETQYF TGTGCCAGCAGCTTCCAGGGGTTAGAGACCCAGTACTTC
TRBJ2-3 TRBD2 TRBV24-1 few 16 CATSDPSGGATDTQYF TGTGCCACCAGTGATCCCTCCGGGGGGGCCACAGATACGCAGTATTTT
TRBJ2-3 . TRBV20-1 . 11 CRGINGDTQYF TGCAGGGGGATAAACGGGGATACGCAGTATTTT